The next 31 T cell receptor beta chains were all read from a single sample in a study of cytomegalovirus exposure and HLA in healthy donors. PCR used 60 Vbeta primers and 13 Jbeta primers. Clones were sequenced by immunoSEQ multiplex PCR, and TCRdb holds only the in-frame ones, with some missing. The sample yields approximately 150,000 clones, approximately 79% seen once. Sequences were obtained from PBMCs. Receptor source: a woman in her 30s in good health and CMV-seronegative.

The gene calls are TRBV7-2 and TRBJ2-3; 7 bases fit TRBD2. Germline V gene data show CDR1 as SGHTA and CDR2 as FQGNSA. V was clipped by 1 base and J by 3 bases; unmatched bases: 4. The CDR3 consists of 15 residues. In DNA, the CDR3 is TGTGCCAGCAGCTTAGTTGCGGGGGAGACAGATACGCAGTATTTT. Translated, it gives CASSLVAGETDTQYF. Supplemented by reference TRBV7-2 and TRBJ2-3, the full variable domain reads GAGVSQSPSNKVTEKGKDVELRCDPISGHTALYWYRQSLGQGLEFLIYFQGNSAPDKSGLPSDRFSAERTGGSVSTLTIQRTQQEDSAVYLCASSLVAGETDTQYFGPGTRLTVL.

J is TRBJ2-5 and V is TRBV6-1; the match to TRBD2 covers 14 bases. The germline CDR1 and CDR2 sequences are MNHNS and SASEGT. The trim removed 3 bases at V and 4 bases at J, leaving 4 bases unmatched. This CDR3 contains 16 residues. CDR3 DNA: TGTGCCAGCAGTGAGGGACTAGCGGGAGTGGGAGAGACCCAGTACTTC. Protein product: CASSEGLAGVGETQYF.

This clone was observed a handful of times. CDR3 in amino acids: CASSQTTNRDNSYEQYF. The CDR3 DNA is TGCGCCAGCAGCCAAACCACGAACCGGGACAACTCCTACGAGCAGTACTTC. V and J are TRBV4-1 and TRBJ2-7; maybe TRBD1 (6 bases). Germline CDR1 reads MGHRA; CDR2 reads YSYEKL. The CDR3 contains 17 residues. Trimming shortened V by 2 bases and J by 0 bases, and 17 bases separated the two germline ends.

The chain employs TRBV6-5 and TRBJ1-5; 8 nucleotides agree with TRBD1. The ends lost 0 bases at V and 5 bases at J; junction bases unmatched: 3. This CDR3 has 15 residues. Germline V gene lookup returns CDR1 MNHEY and CDR2 SVGAGI. The CDR3 nucleotides read TGTGCCAGCAGTTACTCTGCAGGGGGCTATCAGCCCCAGCATTTT. Translating gives CASSYSAGGYQPQHF.

CDR3 DNA: TGTGCCAGCAGCGTAGAAGCTGGCAATCAGCCCCAGCATTTT. Its translation: CASSVEAGNQPQHF. The V and J genes are TRBV9 and TRBJ1-5; D is unclear. Per the germline V gene, CDR1 is SGDLS and CDR2 is YYNGEE. The length of the CDR3 is 14 residues. With 0 bases removed from V and 2 bases from J, the gap between germline ends came to 6 bases.

This clone was observed once. This sequence joins TRBV5-1 and TRBJ1-3; TRBD1 aligns across 8 bases. The CDR3 covers 16 residues. Germline CDR1 SGHRS, CDR2 YFSETQ. The V segment lost 2 bases and the J segment 4 bases; nucleotides outside the gene matches: 8. The CDR3 bases are TGCGCCAGCAGCTTTGGGACAGGACCGGCGGGAAACACCATATATTTT. Translation: CASSFGTGPAGNTIYF.

V is TRBV5-1 and J is TRBJ2-3; D uncertain. The germline CDR1 and CDR2 sequences are SGHRS and YFSETQ. CDR3 length: 15 amino acids. The V end lost 2 bases, the J end lost 1 base, and 11 bases lay between the germline ends. The DNA of the CDR3 is TGCGCCAGCAGCTTCGGTGCAGGTGGCACAGATACGCAGTATTTT. It yields the protein CASSFGAGGTDTQYF.

V and J are TRBV5-4 and TRBJ2-4; D unclear. This CDR3 has 14 amino acids. The germline V gene encodes CDR1 SGHNT and CDR2 YYREEE (reference sequence). Trimming took off 2 bases at V and 2 bases at J, with 8 bases between the two ends. The chain's CDR3 is CASSLRVSKNIQYF. The CDR3 DNA sequence: TGTGCCAGCAGCTTACGGGTTTCCAAAAACATTCAGTACTTC.

This clone was observed a handful of times. This chain connects TRBV7-3 to TRBJ2-7; 8 bases are shared with TRBD1. V dropped 1 base and J dropped 5; count of bases not matched to a gene: 10. CDR3 length equals 16 residues. The germline V gene encodes CDR1 SGHTA and CDR2 FQGTGA. Here the CDR3 DNA reads TGTGCCAGCAGCTTAAATAGTCTGGGGACAGGTGACGAGCAGTACTTC. Amino acids: CASSLNSLGTGDEQYF.

The chain is built from TRBV10-2 and TRBJ2-2, with D uncertain. CDR1 WSHSY and CDR2 SAAADI come from the germline V gene. CDR3 length: 17 residues. Trimming took 4 bases from V and 2 from J, leaving 17 bases between them. CDR3: CASSGLAPETNTGELFF. Here the CDR3 DNA reads TGCGCCAGCAGTGGATTAGCTCCGGAAACAAACACCGGGGAGCTGTTTTTT.

This sequence joins TRBV7-2 and TRBJ2-2, with TRBD2 identical over 10 bases. CDR1 is SGHTA and CDR2 is FQGNSA in the germline V gene. With 5 bases clipped from V and 4 bases from J, the junction kept 4 bases outside the gene matches. This CDR3 region has 15 residues. The CDR3 loop reads CASSPLAGATGELFF. Written as DNA, the CDR3 is TGTGCCAGCAGCCCCCTAGCGGGGGCCACCGGGGAGCTGTTTTTT.

This clone was seen once. V usage is TRBV4-1 and J usage is TRBJ2-7; a possible D gene is TRBD2 (5 bases). Germline lookup yields CDR1 MGHRA and CDR2 YSYEKL. V dropped 1 base and J dropped 2 bases, with 12 bases sitting between them. The CDR3 is made up of 15 amino acids. CDR3 sequence (DNA): TGCGCCAGCAGCCAAGGGCCCGCCGGGACCTACGAGCAGTACTTC. Protein: CASSQGPAGTYEQYF.

This clone was detected only once. The rearrangement uses TRBV5-5 and TRBJ2-3, with D possibly TRBD2 on 5 matching bases. Germline V CDR1 and CDR2: SGHKS, YYEKEE (reference sequence). V was trimmed by 3 bases and J by 4 bases, leaving 18 bases between them. This CDR3 has 16 amino acids. CDR3 in amino acids: CASSSRVPAVADTQYF. In DNA form, the CDR3 reads TGTGCCAGCAGCTCGCGGGTCCCGGCCGTGGCAGATACGCAGTATTTT.

The V and J genes are TRBV7-3 and TRBJ2-1, with 8 bases aligning to TRBD1. Germline CDR1 is SGHTA and CDR2 is FQGTGA. J gave up 6 bases and V 2 bases, and 3 bases lay outside the gene matches. The CDR3 consists of 14 residues. The DNA of the CDR3 is TGTGCCAGCAGCTTACTGCAGGGGGCCAATGAGCAGTTCTTC. Encoded protein: CASSLLQGANEQFF.

The chain recombines TRBV6-1 with TRBJ1-1, with TRBD1 as a possible D gene (6 bases). The CDR3 has 12 amino acids. CDR1 MNHNS and CDR2 SASEGT come from the germline V gene. Trimming cost V 7 bases and J 1 base, with 7 bases left between them. This CDR3 is CASTGANTEAFF. The DNA for the CDR3 is TGTGCCAGCACAGGGGCGAACACTGAAGCTTTCTTT.

The chain recombines TRBV11-2 with TRBJ2-7; no reliable D call. The CDR3 totals 12 residues. Per the germline V gene, CDR1 is SGHAT and CDR2 is FQNNGV. V lost 5 bases and J lost 7, with 12 bases in between. In nucleotides, the CDR3 is TGTGCCAGCAGCCGCCCTCTGGAGGAGCAGTACTTC. Translated: CASSRPLEEQYF.

J is TRBJ2-1 and V is TRBV19; 11 bases fit TRBD2. This CDR3 is built from 14 residues. The germline CDR1 and CDR2 sequences are LNHDA and SQIVND (reference sequence). V gave up 5 bases and J gave up 10 bases; unmatched junction bases: 7. The CDR3 DNA follows: TGTGCCAGTAGTTATAGCGGGAGGGGGCTCGAGCAGTTCTTC. As protein: CASSYSGRGLEQFF.

The V gene is TRBV25-1, the J gene TRBJ1-2; the match to TRBD1 covers 8 bases. J lost 1 base, V lost 4 bases, and 2 bases had no gene match. Germline-derived CDR1 and CDR2 are MGHDK and SYGVNS. CDR3 length: 14 amino acids. This CDR3 reads CASSGRGLNYGYTF. CDR3 sequence (DNA): TGTGCCAGCAGTGGCAGGGGGCTTAACTATGGCTACACCTTC.

The rearrangement uses TRBV28 and TRBJ1-1, with D possibly being TRBD1 (5 bases). Germline V gene data show CDR1 as MDHEN and CDR2 as SYDVKM. The length of the CDR3 is 14 residues. Trimming cost V 6 bases and J 4 bases, with 15 bases left between them. CDR3 loop: CASRTWGEVTEAFF. The CDR3 region has the DNA TGTGCCAGCAGGACGTGGGGGGAGGTCACTGAAGCTTTCTTT.

The chain combines TRBV9 with TRBJ2-3; no reliable D call. V gave up 4 bases and J gave up 0 bases, with 12 bases separating them. Per the germline V gene, CDR1 is SGDLS and CDR2 is YYNGEE. The CDR3 is 15 residues long. The CDR3: CASSQDSSSTDTQYF. CDR3 sequence (DNA): TGTGCCAGCAGCCAAGACTCGTCTAGCACAGATACGCAGTATTTT.

The chain is built from TRBV10-3 and TRBJ2-3; 12 positions match TRBD2. Germline V gene lookup returns CDR1 ENHRY and CDR2 SYGVKD. Unmatched junction bases numbered 3, after V lost 4 bases and J lost 4 bases. There are 15 residues in the CDR3. The CDR3 coding sequence is TGTGCCATCAGTGCGCGACTAGCGGGAGCAGATACGCAGTATTTT. This codes for CAISARLAGADTQYF.

This clone has only a few counts. V gene TRBV5-1 combines with J gene TRBJ1-3; 7 bases match TRBD1. Trimming cost V 3 bases and J 0 bases; bases outside gene matches: 6. The germline V gene has CDR1 SGHRS and CDR2 YFSETQ. The CDR3 has 16 amino acids. The CDR3 spells CASSSLTGTSGNTIYF. The DNA of the CDR3 is TGCGCCAGCAGCTCCCTGACAGGGACCTCTGGAAACACCATATATTTT.

V is TRBV30 and J is TRBJ2-1, with 13 bases matching TRBD2. The CDR3 consists of 17 residues. The ends lost 0 bases at V and 6 bases at J; junction bases unmatched: 8. Per germline, CDR1 GTSNPN and CDR2 SVGIG (reference sequence). In nucleotides, the CDR3 is TGTGCCTGGAGTGTACTAGCGGGGGGGCTCAGGGGCAATGAGCAGTTCTTC. Translation gives CAWSVLAGGLRGNEQFF.

The CDR3 DNA is TGTGCCAGCAGCGTAGGGCCGGGACAGGGGGGATACGAGCAGTACTTC. Encoded protein: CASSVGPGQGGYEQYF. The chain couples TRBV9 to TRBJ2-7; 11 nucleotides match TRBD1. Germline V gene sequence: CDR1 SGDLS, CDR2 YYNGEE. This CDR3 region has 16 residues. Germline trimming cut 0 bases from V and 4 bases from J; bases unmatched to any gene: 6.

The chain has TRBV2 and TRBJ2-6; D might be TRBD1 (6 bases). This CDR3 contains 17 residues. CDR1 and CDR2 (germline): SNHLY, FYNNEI. The V and J ends lost 3 bases and 2 bases respectively, with 14 bases between them. Written as DNA, the CDR3 is TGTGCCAGCAGTGAGATTACAGGGTGGACTGGGGCCAACGTCCTGACTTTC. Its translation is CASSEITGWTGANVLTF.

V and J are TRBV7-2 and TRBJ1-1; D may be TRBD1 (6 bases). The CDR3 totals 16 residues. V lost 5 bases and J 3 bases, leaving 19 bases between the germline ends. Germline CDR1 reads SGHTA; CDR2 reads FQGNSA. CDR3 bases: TGTGCCAGCAGCCCGAGCTTAGGGGGGGCTCACACTGAAGCTTTCTTT. It yields the protein CASSPSLGGAHTEAFF.

This clone has a handful of counts. This CDR3 reads CASRQGNNEKLFF. CDR3 nucleotide sequence: TGTGCCAGCAGACAGGGAAATAATGAAAAACTGTTTTTT. The V call is TRBV27, the J call TRBJ1-4, with a tentative D call TRBD1 (6 bases). CDR1 is MNHEY and CDR2 is SMNVEV in the germline V gene (reference sequence). V was trimmed by 6 bases and J by 4 bases, leaving 9 bases between them. CDR3 size: 13 residues. The complete variable domain, with remaining parts taken from reference TRBV27 and TRBJ1-4, reads EAQVTQNPRYLITVTGKKLTVTCSQNMNHEYMSWYRQDPGLGLRQIYYSMNVEVTDKGDVPEGYKVSRKEKRNFPLILESPSPNQTSLYFCASRQGNNEKLFFGSGTQLSVL.

The chain employs TRBV4-2 and TRBJ1-5, with a possible D match to TRBD1 (5 bases). Trimming pared 0 bases from V and 6 bases from J, leaving 21 bases between. Germline V gives CDR1 LGHNA, CDR2 YNFKEQ. The CDR3 has 18 amino acids. CDR3 bases: TGTGCCAGCAGCCAAGAGACTCAGGGCCAGGCCTTGAGTCAGCCCCAGCATTTT. Protein sequence: CASSQETQGQALSQPQHF.

This clone was found a few times. The DNA of the CDR3 is TGTGCCAGCAGGAGGGCCGACAGGGCCTACGAGCAGTACTTC. Translation gives CASRRADRAYEQYF. The chain couples TRBV27 to TRBJ2-7, with TRBD1 matching 7 bases. V gave up 6 bases and J gave up 2 bases; unmatched junction bases: 7. Germline CDR1 is MNHEY and CDR2 is SMNVEV (reference sequence). This CDR3 has 14 amino acids.

This sequence joins TRBV28 and TRBJ2-3; D is possibly TRBD2 (5 bases). Trimming removed 6 bases from V and 6 bases from J, with 19 bases in between. The CDR3 has 15 residues. CDR1 and CDR2 (germline): MDHEN, SYDVKM. The CDR3 region has the DNA TGTGCCAGCAGCCGTTCGGGATCCCCCTCGGATACGCAGTATTTT. Its translation: CASSRSGSPSDTQYF.

This clone has just a few counts. V and J are TRBV14 and TRBJ2-7; the match to TRBD1 covers 11 bases. CDR3 length: 16 residues. The V gene end was trimmed by 0 bases and the J gene end by 5 bases; junction bases not matched to a gene: 6. Germline V CDR1 and CDR2: SGHDN, FVKESK. The CDR3 DNA reads TGTGCCAGCAGCCAAGATGTGGGACAGGGGGGGAACGAGCAGTACTTC. It translates to CASSQDVGQGGNEQYF.